The next 2 T cell receptor beta chains were all read from a single sample in a study of response to subunit inactivated influenza vaccine. TCRdb reanalysed the RT-PCR reads using MiXCR and keeps one entry per CDR3 protein. Here the sample spans under 200,000 distinct CDR3 sequences, less than 15% being singletons. The same sample was also studied in work on T cells expressing NK-cell markers. That report adds: Beta-chain TCR cDNA was generated via 5'RACE template switching with UMIs.

The sample consisted of CD8+ T cells sorted from PBMCs, taken roughly 13 days after vaccination. These receptors were collected from a man aged 45-60 years who received an inactivated influenza vaccine.

The gene calls are TRBV30 and TRBJ1-2; weak D call: TRBD1 (5 bases). Trimming left V 0 bases short and J 5 bases short, with 19 bases between. CDR1 and CDR2 (germline): GTSNPN, SVGIG (reference sequence). The CDR3 totals 16 residues. The CDR3 DNA reads as TGTGCCTGGAGTGTACAGGAGGCGGCCCCACCTTATGGCTACACCTTC. Encoded protein: CAWSVQEAAPPYGYTF.

The genes are TRBV4-3 and TRBJ2-1; D gene uncertain. Looked up from germline, CDR1 is LGHNA and CDR2 is YSLEER. This CDR3 is built from 14 residues. V lost 0 bases, J lost 9 bases, and 12 bases lay in between. CDR3 protein: CASSQDIVVTEQFF. The CDR3 DNA reads as TGCGCCAGCAGCCAAGATATTGTGGTCACTGAGCAGTTCTTC.